This T cell receptor beta chain came from a study of PD-1 blockade in classical Hodgkin lymphoma. Trimming took 2 bases from V and 4 from J, leaving 6 bases between them. The length of the CDR3 is 13 residues. Germline-derived CDR1 and CDR2 are WNHNN and SYGVQD (reference sequence). A remark on this clone: The antigen remains undetermined.

With no exception, relapse followed autologous stem cell transplantation in all patients, and brentuximab vedotin exposure varied. Overall study results and limits: Repertoires differed for reasons still undefined, possibly disease activity or prior therapy. By C4D1 there was a significant rise in CD4+ TCR diversity but not in CD8+ TCR diversity.

Repertoires were generated with immunoSEQ multiplex PCR, while TCRdb's copy carries only in-frame clones and drops some. The profile shows roughly 20,000 clones, more than 80% of them singletons. The input for sequencing was peripheral blood mononuclear cells (PBMCs), taken before the second cycle of nivolumab. The chain recombines TRBV10-1 with TRBJ2-1; D remains unclear. This clonotype originated in a human donor with classical Hodgkin lymphoma. Here the CDR3 DNA reads TGCGCCAGCAGTGAGACGGCGTACAATGAGCAGTTCTTC. Encoded protein: CASSETAYNEQFF.